Below, one TCR beta chain is given with its context. The antigen remains unidentified. The PCR was carried out with 60 Vbeta primers and 13 Jbeta primers. Profiling relied on immunoSEQ multiplex PCR, and the TCRdb table lists in-frame clones only, not all of them. The sample lists around 68,000 clones, 85% seen once, with 9.5% to 12% in the top ten. CDR1 LNHDA and CDR2 SQIVND come from the germline V gene (reference sequence). The CDR3 contains 13 residues. Between the trimmed V and J ends, which lost 9 bases and 4 bases, there was a span of 16 bases. These data are taken from a study of cytomegalovirus exposure and HLA in healthy donors. At collection, donors were nominally healthy, but unrecorded immune exposures were probable. Broader study findings: Most TCR sequences showed up rarely, but some public TCRs showed up in many donors. Immune exposure was documented only through CMV serostatus.

The genes are TRBV19 and TRBJ2-7; possibly TRBD1 for D (5 bases). What was sequenced was PBMCs. The TCR sequence derives from a female donor in good health and CMV-seronegative. DNA for the CDR3: TGTGCCAGCTCAACAGGCGGAGCGTACGAGCAGTACTTC. Residues: CASSTGGAYEQYF.